This T cell receptor (beta chain) was found in a study of T cells in Graves' hyperthyroidism and ophthalmopathy. Germline-derived CDR1 and CDR2 are MDHEN and SYDVKM. The CDR3 covers 16 residues. Losses at the gene ends were 3 bases for V and 1 base for J; bases not matched to a gene: 8. Amplified TCR beta CDR3 regions derived from RNA transcripts. RT-PCR in the first round (using the HTBI primer set) targeted the TCR CDR3. TCRdb re-analysed the multiplex PCR reads in MiXCR, keeping a single row per CDR3 protein. The sample lists about 640,000 distinct CDR3 sequences; less than 25% were seen once. The receptor was isolated from a young man with Graves' ophthalmopathy. The genes are TRBV28 and TRBJ2-5; 7 bases align to TRBD2. Sequencing input: blood. The CDR3 DNA follows: TGTGCCAGCAGTTTCAGAGGGAGGGGCCTCCAAGAGACCCAGTACTTC. Amino acid sequence: CASSFRGRGLQETQYF.